This T cell receptor (beta chain) derives from a study of CD8+ T cells in alopecia areata. This CDR3 region has 12 residues. Germline CDR1 SGHAT, CDR2 FQNNGV. V was cut by 2 bases and J by 6 bases, with 4 bases left in between. Extraction and reverse transcription of RNA yielded cDNA as the sequencing template. Profiling relied on immunoSEQ multiplex PCR, and the TCRdb table lists in-frame clones only, not all of them. The sample lists 98,000 or so clones, approximately 59% occurring once. Study results and caveats: Mice showed clearer TCR sharing than patients did, a gap that was possibly HLA-related. Especially in alopecia totalis/universalis, lesional scalp showed greater clonality than normal scalp did.

Turning to this clone: Its antigen is undetermined.

The sample comprised CD8+ T cells sorted from blood. The origin of this receptor is a human donor in good health. This chain connects TRBV11-2 to TRBJ2-2, with unresolved D. This CDR3 reads CASSLRSGELFF. The CDR3 coding sequence is TGTGCCAGCAGCTTAAGGTCCGGGGAGCTGTTTTTT.